Sequencing of this T cell receptor (beta chain) was carried out in a study of molecular identifiers for immune sequencing clone quantification. This clonotype was seen repeatedly, ten times or more. Its antigen is not identified. Study-wide results and limits: Clones above 20 RNA copies contained over 97% of effector molecules and under 1% of naive molecules.

TCRdb called the PCR reads again in MiXCR, with one record for every CDR3 protein. Of some 70,000 distinct CDR3 sequences in the sample, about a sixth were seen once. Germline CDR1 reads SGHVS; CDR2 reads FQNEAQ. The CDR3 covers 15 residues. J lost 3 bases, V lost 5 bases, and 10 bases had no gene match. This chain links TRBV7-8 with TRBJ2-7; 7 bases are shared with TRBD2. Sequencing used naive CD8+ T cells from blood, with Jurkat cell RNA spiked in. Subset denoted: FACS-sorted CD8+CD4-CCR7+CD45RA+ naive T cells. The sequence derives from a human donor in good health. Some libraries in this study had Jurkat cell RNA spiked in. CDR3 nucleotide sequence: TGTGCCAGCAGCCCCCTGGCGGGAGATAACTACGAGCAGTACTTC. Protein sequence: CASSPLAGDNYEQYF.